This T cell receptor (beta chain) was recorded in a study of response to subunit inactivated influenza vaccine. TCRdb reprocessed the RT-PCR reads with MiXCR, giving one entry per CDR3 protein. The sample lists about 650,000 distinct CDR3 sequences; less than 20% were seen once. Germline V gives CDR1 LGHNA, CDR2 YSLEER. This CDR3 contains 17 residues. Trimming removed 0 bases from V and 6 bases from J; junction bases left unmatched: 12. The receptor was derived from a man aged 50 or older who received an inactivated influenza vaccine. This chain joins TRBV4-3 and TRBJ1-1, with 8 bases that match TRBD1. Specimen: PBMCs from blood, collected about 11 days after vaccination. CDR3 in DNA: TGCGCCAGCAGCCAAGATGCTTTCGGGACAGGCACCGCTGAAGCTTTCTTT. This gives the protein CASSQDAFGTGTAEAFF.